These T cell receptor beta chains were read from a single sample in a study of blood T cells in healthy people across ages. TCRdb reprocessed the 5' RACE reads via MiXCR and lists one record per CDR3 protein. The sample yields approximately 490,000 distinct CDR3 sequences, approximately 25% seen once. These data also formed part of another study, on T cells of mothers and their children.

Specimen: blood. These receptors originate from a boy younger than 18 in good health. The CDR3 runs from the conserved cysteine through the conserved F or W. The D gene is left open where the match is weak. Some rows have no size entry. The others give once, few or many, or a class for an expanded clone.

len | j_gene | v_gene | d_gene | abundance | CDR3nt | CDR3aa
16 | TRBJ2-1 | TRBV7-3 | TRBD1 | few | TGTGCCAGCAGCTCGGGTGGACAGGGCCCATCAAATGAGCAGTTCTTC | CASSSGGQGPSNEQFF
13 | TRBJ2-7 | TRBV29-1 | TRBD2 | few | TGCAGCGTGTCTAGCGGGAGGGCCTACGAGCAGTACTTC | CSVSSGRAYEQYF
14 | TRBJ2-5 | TRBV21-1 | - | few | TGTGCCAGCAGCAAAGCCGGGCTGAGCCCTAAGAGCTACTTC | CASSKAGLSPKSYF
16 | TRBJ2-1 | TRBV7-2 | TRBD2 | - | TGTGCCAGCAGCCTACGACTAGCGGGGCTCTACAATGAGCAGTTCTTC | CASSLRLAGLYNEQFF
10 | TRBJ2-2 | TRBV29-1 | - | - | TGCAGCGTCAACACCGGGGAGCTGTTTTTT | CSVNTGELFF
17 | TRBJ2-1 | TRBV5-1 | TRBD1 | - | TGCGCCAGCAGGATTAGCTACAGGGGAGCGTCCTACAATGAGCAGTTCTTC | CASRISYRGASYNEQFF
15 | TRBJ2-2 | TRBV6-6 | TRBD2 | few | TGTGCCAGCAGTTCACTAGCGGGAGTCACCGGGGAGCTGTTTTTT | CASSSLAGVTGELFF
12 | TRBJ2-5 | TRBV29-1 | - | many | TGCAGCGTGCCGACAGCGCAAGAGACCCAGTACTTC | CSVPTAQETQYF
15 | TRBJ1-3 | TRBV14 | - | - | TGTGCCAGCAGCCCGGACTTCCACTCTGGAAACACCATATATTTT | CASSPDFHSGNTIYF
16 | TRBJ2-3 | TRBV25-1 | TRBD1 | few | TGTGCCAGCAGTAGATCCGGGACAGCTAGCACAGATACGCAGTATTTT | CASSRSGTASTDTQYF
17 | TRBJ1-5 | TRBV5-6 | TRBD1 | - | TGTGCCAGCAGTCTTGGATCAGGGGGCTTCTCCGGTCAGCCCCAGCATTTT | CASSLGSGGFSGQPQHF
15 | TRBJ2-3 | TRBV5-1 | - | few | TGCGCCAGCAGCTTTTATGGGGGGTACACAGATACGCAGTATTTT | CASSFYGGYTDTQYF
14 | TRBJ2-3 | TRBV15 | - | - | TGTGCCACCAGCAGAGATAGGATGTCCGATACGCAGTATTTT | CATSRDRMSDTQYF
15 | TRBJ2-1 | TRBV2 | - | - | TGTGCCGGCAGTGACTTACAGCCTTCCCGGGGGGAGCAGTTCTTC | CAGSDLQPSRGEQFF
13 | TRBJ2-2 | TRBV28 | - | few | TGTGCCAGCAGTTTATTATCACCCGGGGAGCTGTTTTTT | CASSLLSPGELFF
17 | TRBJ2-1 | TRBV15 | TRBD2 | few | TGTGCCACCAGCAGAGATCGTCTTAGCGGGGGGTACAATGAGCAGTTCTTC | CATSRDRLSGGYNEQFF
16 | TRBJ2-3 | TRBV24-1 | - | few | TGTGCCACCAGTGATTCTTCGGAGGAGAGCACAGATACGCAGTATTTT | CATSDSSEESTDTQYF
13 | TRBJ2-7 | TRBV20-1 | - | once | TGCAGTGCTTACCACAGGGAAGGGTACGAGCAGTACTTC | CSAYHREGYEQYF
16 | TRBJ1-6 | TRBV7-9 | - | few | TGTGCCAGCAGCTTATTGGGGTACTCCTATAATTCACCCCTCCACTTT | CASSLLGYSYNSPLHF
15 | TRBJ2-7 | TRBV10-3 | - | few | TGTGCCATCAGTGAGTTAGGGCTATCCGATGTCGAGCAGTACTTC | CAISELGLSDVEQYF
14 | TRBJ2-7 | TRBV9 | - | - | TGTGCCAGCAGCCCAGAGGAAGGCGCCTACGAGCAGTACTTC | CASSPEEGAYEQYF
14 | TRBJ1-1 | TRBV27 | - | - | TGTGCCAGCAGTCCAGGACGGATGAACACTGAAGCTTTCTTT | CASSPGRMNTEAFF
15 | TRBJ2-5 | TRBV7-9 | TRBD1 | - | TGTGCCAGCAGGTTCGGGACAGGGGGCGAGGAGACCCAGTACTTC | CASRFGTGGEETQYF
16 | TRBJ2-7 | TRBV12-3/TRBV12-4 | - | - | TGTGCCAGCAGTCCCCCTGGGGTGGGTATTTCCTACGAGCAGTACTTC | CASSPPGVGISYEQYF
15 | TRBJ2-1 | TRBV20-1 | - | - | TGCAGTGCTATTTTCGACCCCACTGGATGGACTGAGCAGTCCTTC | CSAIFDPTGWTEQSF
12 | TRBJ2-5 | TRBV29-1 | TRBD2 | few | TGCAGCGTACGGGGGGTGGAAGAGACCCAGTACTTC | CSVRGVEETQYF
14 | TRBJ2-7 | TRBV28 | - | - | TGTGCCAGCAGTTCCCTAGCTTGGGGGTACGAGCAGTACTTC | CASSSLAWGYEQYF